Listed below are T cell receptor beta chains from one sample, sequenced in a study of graft-versus-host responses after intestinal transplantation. These receptors have no identified antigens. Only in-frame clones appear in the TCRdb table, and some are missing; sequencing was by immunoSEQ multiplex PCR. Among approximately 60,000 clones listed, approximately 90% were seen once. Here the sequenced sample was unstimulated CD8+ T cells sorted from spleen or lymph node cells, taken before transplant. These receptor sequences come from a human donor who was the organ donor for an intestinal transplant. Each CDR3 is given with its conserved first and last residue. The order of the fields is CDR3 protein, CDR3 DNA, J gene, D gene, V gene, clone size. A D gene is named only where the DNA matches it firmly. Rows may omit the clone size; those that give it use once, few, many or a size class.

CDR3: CASSWTSGREGELFF
DNA: TGTGCCAGCAGTTGGACTAGCGGGAGGGAAGGGGAGCTGTTTTTT
J: TRBJ2-2
D: TRBD2
V: TRBV2
size: .

CDR3: CASSMGQTLNEQYF
DNA: TGTGCCAGCAGTATGGGACAGACGTTGAACGAGCAGTACTTC
J: TRBJ2-7
D: TRBD1
V: TRBV27
size: .

CDR3: CASSYDRNRPYEQYF
DNA: TGTGCCAGCAGTTACGATCGTAACAGACCCTACGAGCAGTACTTC
J: TRBJ2-7
D: .
V: TRBV6-7
size: few

CDR3: CASRVTGADTQYF
DNA: TGTGCCAGCAGGGTTACAGGGGCAGATACGCAGTATTTT
J: TRBJ2-3
D: TRBD1
V: TRBV6-5
size: .

CDR3: CASSIELAGSYNEQFF
DNA: TGTGCCAGTAGTATAGAACTAGCGGGGTCCTACAATGAGCAGTTCTTC
J: TRBJ2-1
D: TRBD2
V: TRBV19
size: .

CDR3: CASSLSGTSGRREKFYNEQFF
DNA: TGCGCCAGCAGCTTGTCAGGGACTAGCGGGAGGAGAGAGAAGTTCTACAATGAGCAGTTCTTC
J: TRBJ2-1
D: TRBD2
V: TRBV5-1
size: .

CDR3: CASSPAVQETQYF
DNA: TGTGCCAGCTCACCTGCAGTCCAAGAGACCCAGTACTTC
J: TRBJ2-5
D: .
V: TRBV18
size: .

CDR3: CASSLGGTGTYEQYF
DNA: TGTGCCAGCAGCTTGGGGGGGACAGGGACCTACGAGCAGTACTTC
J: TRBJ2-7
D: TRBD1
V: TRBV5-6
size: .

CDR3: CASSLAIGYNEQFF
DNA: TGTGCCAGCAGCTTAGCGATCGGGTACAATGAGCAGTTCTTC
J: TRBJ2-1
D: .
V: TRBV7-8
size: .

CDR3: CASSRRHSSYEQYF
DNA: TGCGCCAGCAGCCGTAGACATAGCTCCTACGAGCAGTACTTC
J: TRBJ2-7
D: .
V: TRBV4-1
size: .

CDR3: CASSPVPIGRTLTPLGGIQYF
DNA: TGTGCCAGCAGTCCGGTTCCTATCGGACGGACGCTAACCCCCTTAGGAGGCATTCAGTACTTC
J: TRBJ2-4
D: .
V: TRBV28
size: .

CDR3: CASSSSTSGRQGEQYF
DNA: .
J: TRBJ2-7
D: .
V: TRBV28
size: once

CDR3: CASSSGTGGYEQYF
DNA: TGTGCCAGCAGCTCTGGGACAGGGGGCTACGAGCAGTACTTC
J: TRBJ2-7
D: TRBD1
V: TRBV7-3
size: .

CDR3: CASSTGFPGELFF
DNA: TGTGCCAGTAGTACCGGGTTCCCCGGGGAGCTGTTTTTT
J: TRBJ2-2
D: .
V: TRBV19
size: .

CDR3: CASSQPDHWRDRLETQYF
DNA: TGTGCCAGCAGCCAACCAGACCATTGGCGGGACCGGTTAGAGACCCAGTACTTC
J: TRBJ2-5
D: .
V: TRBV4-2
size: .

CDR3: CARTMVDSEKLFF
DNA: TGTGCCAGAACTATGGTCGACTCAGAAAAACTGTTTTTT
J: TRBJ1-4
D: .
V: TRBV5-3
size: .

CDR3: CASSLGQLTGELFF
DNA: TGTGCCAGCAGCTTGGGACAACTCACCGGGGAGCTGTTTTTT
J: TRBJ2-2
D: .
V: TRBV5-6
size: .

CDR3: CASSPRGTEAFF
DNA: TGTGCCAGCAGTCCCAGGGGTACTGAAGCTTTCTTT
J: TRBJ1-1
D: .
V: TRBV27
size: .

CDR3: CASRPTGGYGYTF
DNA: TGTGCCAGCAGACCGACAGGGGGCTATGGCTACACCTTC
J: TRBJ1-2
D: TRBD1
V: TRBV28
size: .

CDR3: CASRPGQGTGELFF
DNA: TGTGCCAGCAGGCCGGGACAGGGGACCGGGGAGCTGTTTTTT
J: TRBJ2-2
D: TRBD1
V: TRBV9
size: .

CDR3: CASSVGGSYEQYF
DNA: TGTGCCAGCAGCGTAGGGGGCAGCTACGAGCAGTACTTC
J: TRBJ2-7
D: .
V: TRBV9
size: .

CDR3: CASSPDLGGWYNSPLHF
DNA: TGTGCCAGCAGTCCGGACCTAGGGGGTTGGTATAATTCACCCCTCCACTTT
J: TRBJ1-6
D: .
V: TRBV2
size: .

CDR3: CASSIGRTDYNEQFF
DNA: TGTGCCAGTAGTATAGGGAGGACGGATTACAATGAGCAGTTCTTC
J: TRBJ2-1
D: .
V: TRBV19
size: .

CDR3: CASSFYRVNTGELFF
DNA: TGTGCCAGCAGTTTTTACAGAGTAAACACCGGGGAGCTGTTTTTT
J: TRBJ2-2
D: .
V: TRBV28
size: once

CDR3: CAWSAGDGTFF
DNA: TGTGCCTGGAGTGCGGGGGATGGGACGTTCTTC
J: TRBJ2-1
D: .
V: TRBV30
size: .

CDR3: CASSVTSGSDSYNEQFF
DNA: TGTGCCAGCAGTGTGACTAGCGGGAGTGATTCCTACAATGAGCAGTTCTTC
J: TRBJ2-1
D: TRBD2
V: TRBV6-1
size: .

CDR3: CASRDRQGTAFF
DNA: TGTGCCAGCAGGGACAGACAGGGGACAGCTTTCTTT
J: TRBJ1-1
D: TRBD1
V: TRBV27
size: .

CDR3: CASSSSGSINNEQFF
DNA: TGTGCCAGCAGCTCTAGCGGGAGTATCAACAATGAGCAGTTCTTC
J: TRBJ2-1
D: TRBD2
V: TRBV9
size: .

CDR3: CASSVDRNYGYTF
DNA: TGTGCCAGCAGCGTGGACAGGAACTATGGCTACACCTTC
J: TRBJ1-2
D: TRBD1
V: TRBV9
size: .

CDR3: CASQFRGGTGELFF
DNA: TGTGCCAGTCAGTTCAGGGGTGGGACCGGGGAGCTGTTTTTT
J: TRBJ2-2
D: .
V: TRBV6-1
size: .

CDR3: CASSEWAGGPYEQYF
DNA: TGTGCCAGCAGTGAATGGGCGGGAGGGCCCTACGAGCAGTACTTC
J: TRBJ2-7
D: TRBD2
V: TRBV2
size: .

CDR3: CASSVDYLLATNEKLFF
DNA: TGTGCCAGCAGTGTCGATTACCTGTTAGCAACTAATGAAAAACTGTTTTTT
J: TRBJ1-4
D: .
V: TRBV6-1
size: .

CDR3: CASSLGQAEAFF
DNA: TGTGCCAGCAGCTTAGGACAGGCTGAAGCTTTCTTT
J: TRBJ1-1
D: .
V: TRBV7-9
size: .

CDR3: CAAGLADYNEQFF
DNA: TGTGCCGCCGGACTAGCTGATTACAATGAGCAGTTCTTC
J: TRBJ2-1
D: TRBD2
V: TRBV28
size: .

CDR3: CASSAQTLNTEAFF
DNA: TGTGCCAGCAGCGCCCAGACATTGAACACTGAAGCTTTCTTT
J: TRBJ1-1
D: .
V: TRBV9
size: .

CDR3: CAISEPGTGGSEQYF
DNA: TGTGCCATCAGTGAGCCTGGGACAGGGGGGTCCGAGCAGTACTTC
J: TRBJ2-7
D: TRBD1
V: TRBV10-3
size: .

CDR3: CATSRAGSQETQYF
DNA: TGTGCCACCAGCAGGGCTGGCAGTCAAGAGACCCAGTACTTC
J: TRBJ2-5
D: .
V: TRBV15
size: .

CDR3: CASSDSEGWGQPQHF
DNA: TGTGCCAGCAGTGACTCGGAGGGGTGGGGTCAGCCCCAGCATTTT
J: TRBJ1-5
D: .
V: TRBV6-4
size: once

CDR3: CASSPRDCTDTQYF
DNA: TGTGCTAGCAGCCCCCGGGACTGCACAGATACGCAGTATTTT
J: TRBJ2-3
D: .
V: TRBV7-7
size: .

CDR3: CASSTGTGSGGYTF
DNA: TGTGCCAGCAGTACAGGGACAGGGAGTGGTGGCTACACCTTC
J: TRBJ1-2
D: TRBD1
V: TRBV6-1
size: .